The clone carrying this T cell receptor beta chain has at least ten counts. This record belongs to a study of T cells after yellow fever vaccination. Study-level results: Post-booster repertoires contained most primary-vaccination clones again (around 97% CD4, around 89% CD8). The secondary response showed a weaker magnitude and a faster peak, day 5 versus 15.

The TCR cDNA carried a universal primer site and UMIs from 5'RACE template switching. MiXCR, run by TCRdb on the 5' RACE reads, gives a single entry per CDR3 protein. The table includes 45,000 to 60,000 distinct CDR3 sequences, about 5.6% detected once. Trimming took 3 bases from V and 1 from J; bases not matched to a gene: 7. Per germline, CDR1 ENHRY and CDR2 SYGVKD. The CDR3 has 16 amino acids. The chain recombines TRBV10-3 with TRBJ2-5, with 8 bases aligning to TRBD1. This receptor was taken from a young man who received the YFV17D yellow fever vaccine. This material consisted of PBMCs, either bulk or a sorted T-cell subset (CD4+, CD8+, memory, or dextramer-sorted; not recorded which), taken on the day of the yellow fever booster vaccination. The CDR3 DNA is TGTGCCATCAGTGACCTGACAGGGGATGTCCAAGAGACCCAGTACTTC. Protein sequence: CAISDLTGDVQETQYF.